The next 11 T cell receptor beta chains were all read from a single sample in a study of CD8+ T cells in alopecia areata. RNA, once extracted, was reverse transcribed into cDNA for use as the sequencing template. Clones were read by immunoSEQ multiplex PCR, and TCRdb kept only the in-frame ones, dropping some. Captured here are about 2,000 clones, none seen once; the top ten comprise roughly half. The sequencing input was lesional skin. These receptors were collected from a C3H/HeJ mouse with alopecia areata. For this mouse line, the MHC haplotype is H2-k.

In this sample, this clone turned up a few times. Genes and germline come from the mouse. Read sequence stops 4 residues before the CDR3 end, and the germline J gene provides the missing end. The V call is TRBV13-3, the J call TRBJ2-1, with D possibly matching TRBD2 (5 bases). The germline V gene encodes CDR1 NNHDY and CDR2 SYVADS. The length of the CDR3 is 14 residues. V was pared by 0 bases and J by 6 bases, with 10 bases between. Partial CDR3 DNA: TGTGCCAGCAGTGATGTGGGGAGAATTGCT. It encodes CASSDVGRIA. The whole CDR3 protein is CASSDVGRIAEQFF.

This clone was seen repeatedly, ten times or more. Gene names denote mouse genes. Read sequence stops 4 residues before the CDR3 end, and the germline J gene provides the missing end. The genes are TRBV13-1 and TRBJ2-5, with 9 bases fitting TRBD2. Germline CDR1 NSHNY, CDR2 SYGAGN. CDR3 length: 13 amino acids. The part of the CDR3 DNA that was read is TGTGCCAGCAGTGAGGACTGGGGAGAC. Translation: CASSEDWGD. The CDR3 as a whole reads CASSEDWGDTQYF.

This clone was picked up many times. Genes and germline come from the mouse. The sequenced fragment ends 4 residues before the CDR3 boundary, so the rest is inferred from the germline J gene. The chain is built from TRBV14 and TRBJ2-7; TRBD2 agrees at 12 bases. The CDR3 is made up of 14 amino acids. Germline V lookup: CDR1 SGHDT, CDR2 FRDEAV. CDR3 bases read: TGTGCCAGCAGTTTGGGACTGGGGGGAGAT. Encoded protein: CASSLGLGGD. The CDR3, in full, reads CASSLGLGGDEQYF.

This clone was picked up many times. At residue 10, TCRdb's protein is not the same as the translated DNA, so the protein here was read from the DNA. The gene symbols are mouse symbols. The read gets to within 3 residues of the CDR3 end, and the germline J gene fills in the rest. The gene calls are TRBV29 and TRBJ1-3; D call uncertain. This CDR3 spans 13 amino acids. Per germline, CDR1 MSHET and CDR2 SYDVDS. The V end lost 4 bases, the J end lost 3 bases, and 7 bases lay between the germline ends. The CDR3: CASSWWYGNTLYF. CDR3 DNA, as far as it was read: TGTGCTAGCAGTTGGTGGTATGGAAATACG.

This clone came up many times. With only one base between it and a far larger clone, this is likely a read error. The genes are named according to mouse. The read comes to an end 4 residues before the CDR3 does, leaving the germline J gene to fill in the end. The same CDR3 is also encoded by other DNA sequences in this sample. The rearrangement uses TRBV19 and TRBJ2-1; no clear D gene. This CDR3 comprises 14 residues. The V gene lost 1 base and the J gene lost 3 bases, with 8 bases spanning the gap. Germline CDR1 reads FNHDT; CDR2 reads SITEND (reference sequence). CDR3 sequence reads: CASSINSGYAEQFF. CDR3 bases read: TGTGCCAGCAGTATAAACAGCGGCTATGCT.

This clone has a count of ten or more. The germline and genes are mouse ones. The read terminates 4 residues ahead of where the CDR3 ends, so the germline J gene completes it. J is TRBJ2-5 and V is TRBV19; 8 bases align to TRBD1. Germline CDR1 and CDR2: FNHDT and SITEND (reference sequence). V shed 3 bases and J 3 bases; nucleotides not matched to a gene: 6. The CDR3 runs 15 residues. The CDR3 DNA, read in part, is TGTGCCAGCAGTAGGGTCAGGGGGCGACAAGAC. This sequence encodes CASSRVRGRQD. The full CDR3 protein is CASSRVRGRQDTQYF.

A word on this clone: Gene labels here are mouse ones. This chain's CDR3 is CASMRTKNTGQLYF. The sequenced CDR3 bases are TGTGCCAGCATGCGGACAAAAAACACCGGG. The chain couples TRBV19 to TRBJ2-2, with D perhaps TRBD1 (5 bases). The read gets to within 4 residues of the CDR3 end, and the germline J gene fills in the rest. The CDR3 spans 14 residues. Germline CDR1 reads FNHDT; CDR2 reads SITEND (reference sequence). Trimming removed 6 bases from V and 1 base from J, with 10 bases in between.

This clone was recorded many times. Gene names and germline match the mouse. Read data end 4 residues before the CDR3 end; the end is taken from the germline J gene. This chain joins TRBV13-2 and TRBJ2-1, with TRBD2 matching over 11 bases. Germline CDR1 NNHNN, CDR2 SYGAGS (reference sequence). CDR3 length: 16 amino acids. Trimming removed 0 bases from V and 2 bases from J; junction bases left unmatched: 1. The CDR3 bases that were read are TGTGCCAGCGGTGATGACTGGGGGGGCTACTATGCT. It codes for CASGDDWGGYYA. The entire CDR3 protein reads CASGDDWGGYYAEQFF.

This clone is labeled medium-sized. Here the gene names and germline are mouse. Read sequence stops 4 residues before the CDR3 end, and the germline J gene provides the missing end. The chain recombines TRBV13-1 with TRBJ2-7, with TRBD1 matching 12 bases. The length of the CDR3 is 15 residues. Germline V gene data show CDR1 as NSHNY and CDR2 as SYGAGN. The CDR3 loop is CASRNWDRGLDEQYF. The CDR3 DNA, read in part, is TGTGCCAGCAGGAACTGGGACAGGGGGCTGGAT.

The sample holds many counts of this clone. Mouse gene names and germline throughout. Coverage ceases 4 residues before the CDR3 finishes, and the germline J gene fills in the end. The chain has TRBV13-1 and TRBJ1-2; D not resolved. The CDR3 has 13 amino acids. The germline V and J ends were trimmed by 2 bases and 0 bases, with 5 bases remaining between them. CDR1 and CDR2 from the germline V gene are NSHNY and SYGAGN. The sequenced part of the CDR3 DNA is TGTGCCAGCAGTGAAACAGCAAACTCC. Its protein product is CASSETANS. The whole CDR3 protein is CASSETANSDYTF.

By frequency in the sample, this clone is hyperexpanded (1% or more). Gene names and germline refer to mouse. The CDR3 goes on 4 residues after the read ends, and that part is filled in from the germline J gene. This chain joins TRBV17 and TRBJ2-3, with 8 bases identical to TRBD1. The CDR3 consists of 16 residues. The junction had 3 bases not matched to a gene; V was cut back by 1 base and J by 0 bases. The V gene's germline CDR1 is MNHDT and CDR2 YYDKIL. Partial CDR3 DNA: TGTGCTAGCAGTAGAGTACAGGGGGATAGTGCAGAA. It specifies CASSRVQGDSAE. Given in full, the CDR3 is CASSRVQGDSAETLYF. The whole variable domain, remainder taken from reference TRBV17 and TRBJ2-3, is DTTVKQNPRYKLARVGKPVNLICSQTMNHDTMYWYQKKPNQAPKLLLFYYDKILNREADTFEKFQSSRPNNSFCSLYIGSAGLEYSAMYLCASSRVQGDSAETLYFGSGTRLTVL.